This T cell receptor (beta chain) was documented in a study of response to subunit inactivated influenza vaccine. The study, taken as a whole, reports: Each seasonal influenza vaccination recruits few new T cells, the authors suggested.

The V end was cut by 1 base, the J end by 4 bases, with 11 bases between. The CDR3 runs to 16 residues. The V gene's germline CDR1 is MNHNS and CDR2 SASEGT. Concerning this clonotype itself: Antigen specificity is unknown.

From the RT-PCR reads, TCRdb called clonotypes with MiXCR, one entry per CDR3 protein. Here the sample spans 650,000 to 800,000 distinct CDR3 sequences, 18% being singletons. The TCR was taken from a man aged 50 to 59 who received an inactivated influenza vaccine. The chain recombines TRBV6-1 with TRBJ2-6, with D hard to call. The source material was PBMCs from blood, sampled about 5 days after vaccination. This CDR3 reads CASSEGRSAGANVLTF. CDR3 nucleotides: TGTGCCAGCAGTGAAGGTCGGTCAGCCGGGGCCAACGTCCTGACTTTC.